This T cell receptor (beta chain) was observed in a study of T cell clones after liver transplantation. Study background: TCRbeta sequencing after a pre-transplant mixed lymphocyte reaction identified graft-donor-reactive clones, later tracked in post-transplant blood.

Sequenced by immunoSEQ multiplex PCR; TCRdb stores in-frame clones only, minus some. In the table there are 24,000 or so clones, roughly 69% of which are singletons. Germline CDR1 and CDR2: SEHNR and FQNEAQ (reference sequence). This CDR3 has 15 amino acids. V usage is TRBV7-9 and J usage is TRBJ2-5; 8 bases agree with TRBD1. The J call may be in error: the DNA end matches TRBJ2-7 better. The sequence was obtained from a human donor who received a liver transplant. The specimen was CD4+ T cells from blood, collected before liver transplant. In DNA form, the CDR3 reads TGTGCCAGCAGCTTAACCGGGACAGGCTCCTACGAGCAGTACTTC. Its translation: CASSLTGTGSYEQYF.